The 24 T cell receptor beta chains given below trace back to one sample, sequenced in a study of T cells in Graves' hyperthyroidism and ophthalmopathy (dated by TCRdb to the late 2010s). Libraries were built with multiplex PCR. The listed sequencing device is Illumina HiSeq 2000. The TCR beta CDR3 regions were amplified from RNA transcripts. For the first round of RT-PCR on the TCR CDR3, the HTBI primer set was used together with the Qiagen OneStep RT-PCR kit. TCRdb redid the processing of the public reads, applying fastp at Q25 and MiXCR, and retained in-frame beta chains. CDR3 protein sequences are deduplicated, and each keeps its most common genes and DNA. Here the sample has around 290,000 distinct CDR3 sequences; about an eighth occur a single time. The ten largest clones add up to around 8% of the sample. Sequencing used blood. The source is a woman aged 40 to 50 with Graves' hyperthyroidism.

Many counts were recorded for this clonotype. This rearrangement joins TRBV7-2 to TRBJ2-7; D is tentatively TRBD1 or TRBD2 (5 bases each). The CDR3 is made up of 15 amino acids. Between the trimmed V and J ends, which lost 6 bases and 2 bases, there was a span of 17 bases. The germline V gene has CDR1 SGHTA and CDR2 FQGNSA. The CDR3 protein is CASSSRGSGAYEQYF. The CDR3 nucleotides read TGTGCCAGCAGTTCGAGGGGATCCGGGGCCTACGAGCAGTACTTC.

This chain joins TRBV29-1 and TRBJ2-4, with TRBD2 matching 8 bases. CDR1 is SQVTM and CDR2 is ANQGSEA in the germline V gene. The CDR3 extends over 14 amino acids. The ends lost 4 bases at V and 3 bases at J; junction bases unmatched: 5. CDR3 amino acids: CSVVGGGFKNIQYF. The CDR3 nucleotides read TGCAGCGTTGTCGGCGGGGGGTTCAAAAACATTCAGTACTTC.

This clonotype was recorded many times. This chain links TRBV6-1 with TRBJ1-5; D is ambiguous. Germline V gene lookup returns CDR1 MNHNS and CDR2 SASEGT. This CDR3 region has 15 residues. The germline V and J ends were trimmed by 1 base and 6 bases, with 13 bases remaining between them. The CDR3, as DNA: TGTGCCAGCAGTGAAGAATGGTTACGGGGTCAGCCCCAGCATTTT. The encoded protein is CASSEEWLRGQPQHF.

There are many counts of this clonotype. The rearrangement uses TRBV15 and TRBJ1-2; D unclear. Between the trimmed V and J ends, which lost 0 bases and 4 bases, there was a span of 15 bases. The CDR3 loop spans 16 amino acids. CDR1 is LNHNV, CDR2 YYDKDF, per germline (reference sequence). CDR3: CATSREGNRRPYGYTF. The CDR3 DNA sequence: TGTGCCACCAGCAGAGAGGGGAACCGCCGGCCCTATGGCTACACCTTC.

The chain combines TRBV28 with TRBJ1-6; 8 bases are shared with TRBD1. V shed 6 bases and J 7 bases; nucleotides not matched to a gene: 8. Germline-derived CDR1 and CDR2 are MDHEN and SYDVKM. The CDR3 spans 15 residues. CDR3 sequence: CASSSGQGGNSPLHF. The CDR3 nucleotides are TGTGCCAGCAGCTCCGGACAGGGAGGCAATTCACCCCTCCACTTT.

This clonotype showed up many times. This chain connects TRBV19 to TRBJ2-1; possible D gene TRBD1, 5 bases. V lost 2 bases, J lost 6 bases, and 11 bases lay in between. CDR1 and CDR2 (germline): LNHDA, SQIVND (reference sequence). The CDR3 loop spans 14 amino acids. In DNA, the CDR3 is TGTGCCAGTAGTATACAGGGTTCCCCCAATGAGCAGTTCTTC. Translation gives CASSIQGSPNEQFF.

This clonotype appeared a few times. This rearrangement joins TRBV7-9 to TRBJ2-7, with a tentative D call TRBD1 (5 bases). CDR1 and CDR2 from the germline V gene are SEHNR and FQNEAQ (reference sequence). The CDR3 totals 15 residues. Trimming removed 2 bases from V and 5 bases from J, with 16 bases in between. Written as DNA, the CDR3 is TGTGCCAGCAGCTTATCTTGGCAGGGTTGGCACGAGCAGTACTTC. Protein product: CASSLSWQGWHEQYF.

This clonotype was seen a handful of times. The chain has TRBV19 and TRBJ2-3; D is ambiguous. The CDR3 is 15 residues long. Germline V gene data show CDR1 as LNHDA and CDR2 as SQIVND (reference sequence). V shed 4 bases and J shed 1 base, with 12 bases lying between them. The chain's CDR3 is CASSTFPRGTDTQYF. The CDR3 DNA reads as TGTGCCAGTAGTACCTTTCCCCGCGGCACAGATACGCAGTATTTT.

This clonotype was seen many times. The chain employs TRBV12-3 or TRBV12-4 and TRBJ1-1, with D tentatively TRBD1 (6 bases). V was trimmed by 3 bases and J by 11 bases, leaving 13 bases between them. The CDR3 is 12 residues long. The CDR3 DNA reads as TGTGCCAGCAGTTTGGGGGCAGCGAACGCTTTCTTT. Translated, it gives CASSLGAANAFF.

This clonotype was recorded many times. The chain links TRBV27 to TRBJ1-1; 8 positions agree with TRBD1. This CDR3 is built from 14 residues. Germline lookup yields CDR1 MNHEY and CDR2 SMNVEV (reference sequence). V was pared by 8 bases and J by 2 bases, with 7 bases of the junction left unmatched. This CDR3 reads CASRQGAVNTEAFF. CDR3 sequence (DNA): TGTGCCAGCCGGCAGGGGGCAGTAAACACTGAAGCTTTCTTT.

This clonotype was seen at least ten times. The chain joins TRBV29-1 to TRBJ1-1; a weak D match, TRBD1 (5 bases). Trimming removed 7 bases from V and 4 bases from J, with 10 bases in between. CDR1 is SQVTM, CDR2 ANQGSEA, per germline. The CDR3 spans 11 residues. CDR3 protein: CSGIRVTEAFF. The CDR3 region has the DNA TGCAGCGGGATCAGGGTCACTGAAGCTTTCTTT. Using reference TRBV29-1 and TRBJ1-1 for the parts outside the CDR3, the full variable domain is SAVISQKPSRDICQRGTSLTIQCQVDSQVTMMFWYRQQPGQSLTLIATANQGSEATYESGFVIDKFPISRPNLTFSTLTVSNMSPEDSSIYLCSGIRVTEAFFGQGTRLTVV.

Many counts were recorded for this clonotype. The chain is built from TRBV7-9 and TRBJ1-1; a possible D gene is TRBD1 (5 bases). This CDR3 has 16 residues. The germline V and J ends were trimmed by 0 bases and 7 bases, with 18 bases remaining between them. Germline CDR1 is SEHNR and CDR2 is FQNEAQ (reference sequence). The CDR3 is CASSLAGGATQFEAFF. CDR3 nucleotides: TGTGCCAGCAGCTTAGCAGGAGGGGCAACTCAATTTGAAGCTTTCTTT.

This clonotype came up many times. The V gene is TRBV28, the J gene TRBJ2-1; D is uncertain. The CDR3 sequence is 15 residues long. With 2 bases removed from V and 5 bases from J, the gap between germline ends came to 13 bases. In germline, CDR1 is MDHEN, CDR2 SYDVKM. The CDR3 reads CASSLGIDPHNEQFF. The CDR3 DNA reads TGTGCCAGCAGTTTAGGTATCGACCCCCACAATGAGCAGTTCTTC.

This clonotype was found many times. The chain recombines TRBV25-1 with TRBJ1-2; 9 positions agree with TRBD1. V shed 6 bases, J shed 3 bases, and the junction held 8 bases outside the gene matches. Germline values: CDR1 MGHDK, CDR2 SYGVNS. This CDR3 has 15 residues. DNA for the CDR3: TGTGCCAGCAGCGTGGGGACAGGGCCCTACTATGGCTACACCTTC. This sequence encodes CASSVGTGPYYGYTF.

The V gene is TRBV28, the J gene TRBJ2-5; D perhaps matches TRBD2 (6 bases). The CDR3 is made up of 16 amino acids. CDR1 is MDHEN, CDR2 SYDVKM, per germline. Trimming took off 6 bases at V and 0 bases at J, with 17 bases between the two ends. CDR3 protein: CASRPLAAQYQETQYF. In DNA form, the CDR3 reads TGTGCCAGCAGACCCTTAGCGGCCCAGTACCAAGAGACCCAGTACTTC.

This clonotype was observed a few times. The chain combines TRBV19 with TRBJ2-1; 9 nucleotides align to TRBD2. Germline lookup yields CDR1 LNHDA and CDR2 SQIVND (reference sequence). The CDR3 is made up of 13 amino acids. The V gene end was trimmed by 5 bases and the J gene end by 8 bases; junction bases not matched to a gene: 4. CDR3 nucleotides: TGTGCCAGTAGTTTAGCGGGAGCGGATGAGCAGTTCTTC. It is translated as CASSLAGADEQFF. Variable domain in full (rest from reference TRBV19 and TRBJ2-1): DGGITQSPKYLFRKEGQNVTLSCEQNLNHDAMYWYRQDPGQGLRLIYYSQIVNDFQKGDIAEGYSVSREKKESFPLTVTSAQKNPTAFYLCASSLAGADEQFFGPGTRLTVL.

This clonotype appeared many times. The junction shows a germline mismatch at one end, possibly a read error. V and J are TRBV12-3 or TRBV12-4 and TRBJ1-2, with 8 bases fitting TRBD1. The CDR3 loop spans 14 amino acids. CDR3 sequence (DNA): TGTGCCAGCAGTTTCAGGGGGCCGTACTATAGCTACACCTTC. It encodes CASSFRGPYYSYTF.

Points on this clonotype: A much bigger clone sits one base away, suggesting this may be a read error. This chain joins TRBV3-1 and TRBJ1-2; D is unclear. CDR3 length equals 12 residues. Germline CDR1 reads LGHDT; CDR2 reads YNNKEL (reference sequence). CDR3 sequence (DNA): TGTGCCAGCGGCCAAGGTTTTGGGCCGGACACCTTC. Translation: CASGQGFGPDTF.

This clonotype was observed many times. The chain is built from TRBV7-9 and TRBJ2-7; D not resolved. The CDR3 runs to 13 residues. V lost 1 base and J lost 3, with 7 bases in between. Germline CDR1 is SEHNR and CDR2 is FQNEAQ (reference sequence). The CDR3 is CASSLGSGYEQYF. The CDR3 DNA reads as TGTGCCAGCAGCTTAGGGTCGGGCTACGAGCAGTACTTC.

This clonotype occurred many times. The V gene is TRBV30, the J gene TRBJ2-1; 8 nucleotides align to TRBD2. The V segment lost 1 base and the J segment 7 bases; nucleotides outside the gene matches: 6. CDR3 length: 14 amino acids. The germline V gene encodes CDR1 GTSNPN and CDR2 SVGIG (reference sequence). CDR3 loop: CAWSGSGAWNEQFF. Here the CDR3 DNA reads TGTGCCTGGAGTGGTAGCGGGGCTTGGAATGAGCAGTTCTTC.

The chain joins TRBV7-2 to TRBJ1-1; D may be TRBD1 (5 bases). V lost 1 base and J 3 bases, leaving 12 bases between the germline ends. Germline CDR1 SGHTA, CDR2 FQGNSA. The CDR3 is 15 residues long. CDR3 nucleotides: TGTGCCAGCAGCTTAGATTGGGGAGGGGACACTGAAGCTTTCTTT. Translated, it gives CASSLDWGGDTEAFF.

This clonotype was counted many times. The chain combines TRBV7-8 with TRBJ2-6; tentative D call: TRBD2 (6 bases). The germline V gene encodes CDR1 SGHVS and CDR2 FQNEAQ. The V end was cut by 1 base, the J end by 0 bases, with 13 bases between. This CDR3 spans 18 amino acids. CDR3: CASSLDLATFSGANVLTF. Here the CDR3 DNA reads TGTGCCAGCAGCTTAGATCTAGCGACCTTCTCTGGGGCCAACGTCCTGACTTTC.

This clonotype appeared many times. The chain is built from TRBV19 and TRBJ1-5; D is perhaps TRBD1 (6 bases). Trimming removed 5 bases from V and 4 bases from J, with 12 bases in between. CDR3 length equals 14 residues. Germline V gene lookup returns CDR1 LNHDA and CDR2 SQIVND (reference sequence). CDR3 sequence (DNA): TGTGCCAGTAGTCCCGACAGGAGGAATCAGCCCCAGCATTTT. Residues: CASSPDRRNQPQHF.

Details on this clonotype: A much larger clone lies a single base off, so this may be a read error. The chain links TRBV6-1 to TRBJ2-3, with a tentative D call TRBD2 (5 bases). V gave up 0 bases and J gave up 6 bases, with 13 bases separating them. From germline, CDR1 is MNHNS and CDR2 SASEGT. The CDR3 runs to 15 residues. The CDR3 DNA sequence: TGTGCCAGCAGTGAAGCCATCGGGATCTGGGATACGCAGTATTTT. As protein: CASSEAIGIWDTQYF.